This TCR beta chain stems from a study of blood T cells in healthy people across ages. The ends lost 3 bases at V and 4 bases at J; junction bases unmatched: 17. This CDR3 is built from 17 residues. CDR1 DFQATT and CDR2 SNEGSKA come from the germline V gene (reference sequence). The authors extracted at least 5 micrograms of total RNA per sample. The use of a sample-barcoded 5' primer and a J-beta primer mix characterized a second PCR of roughly 6 to 11 cycles. At least 2.5 million CDR3-containing paired-end reads were obtained per sample. Each CDR3 protein is one row after TCRdb ran MiXCR on the 5' RACE reads. The table has about 670,000 distinct CDR3 sequences, 40% to 50% seen once. Findings of the study overall: A roughly linear age-dependent decrease characterized TCR beta diversity per million T cells.

This clonotype was observed a few times. What it recognizes is unknown. Specimen: blood. The clonotype was recovered from a man of 80 years or more in good health. The chain uses TRBV20-1 and TRBJ1-1, with 7 bases fitting TRBD1. The CDR3 protein is CSARDAGTRGSGTEAFF. CDR3 nucleotides: TGCAGTGCTAGGGATGCCGGGACCAGGGGGTCTGGCACTGAAGCTTTCTTT.